Below are 2 T cell receptor beta chains sequenced from a single sample in a study of T cells in Graves' hyperthyroidism and ophthalmopathy. Amplified TCR beta CDR3 regions came from RNA transcripts. TCR CDR3 regions were first amplified by RT-PCR with HTBI primers. A single record per CDR3 protein comes from TCRdb applying MiXCR to the multiplex PCR reads. The data hold around 340,000 distinct CDR3 sequences, with 18% observed a single time. The sequenced sample was blood. The receptors were sampled from a woman aged 40 to 50 with Graves' ophthalmopathy.

This clonotype was seen repeatedly, ten times or more. The V and J genes are TRBV6-1 and TRBJ1-3, with a tentative D call TRBD1 (6 bases). Germline V CDR1 and CDR2: MNHNS, SASEGT. This CDR3 has 14 residues. V dropped 5 bases and J dropped 4 bases, with 12 bases sitting between them. Here the CDR3 DNA reads TGTGCCAGCAGTCCAGGGGCAGGGGGAAACACCATATATTTT. Its protein is CASSPGAGGNTIYF.

This clonotype was counted many times. The J gene is TRBJ2-7, the V gene TRBV12-3 or TRBV12-4; 8 bases align to TRBD2. This CDR3 is 14 amino acids long. Germline trimming cut 8 bases from V and 0 bases from J; bases unmatched to any gene: 6. CDR3 in DNA: TGTGCCAGCGGCCTAGGACTAGCCTCCTACGAGCAGTACTTC. Translation gives CASGLGLASYEQYF.